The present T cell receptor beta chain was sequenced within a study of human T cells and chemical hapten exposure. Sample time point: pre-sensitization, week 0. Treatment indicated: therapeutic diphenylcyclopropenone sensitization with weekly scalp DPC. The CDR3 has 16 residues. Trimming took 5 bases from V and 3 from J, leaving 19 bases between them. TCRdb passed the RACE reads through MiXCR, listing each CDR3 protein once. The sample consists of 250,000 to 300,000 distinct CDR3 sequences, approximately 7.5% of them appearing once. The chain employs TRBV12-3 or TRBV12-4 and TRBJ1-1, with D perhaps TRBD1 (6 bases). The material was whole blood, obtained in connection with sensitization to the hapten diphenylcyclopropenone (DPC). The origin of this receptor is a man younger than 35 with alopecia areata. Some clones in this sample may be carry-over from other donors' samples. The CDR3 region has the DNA TGTGCCAGCAGTCCCCTCGGAGCAGGGGAGGACACTGAAGCTTTCTTT. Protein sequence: CASSPLGAGEDTEAFF.